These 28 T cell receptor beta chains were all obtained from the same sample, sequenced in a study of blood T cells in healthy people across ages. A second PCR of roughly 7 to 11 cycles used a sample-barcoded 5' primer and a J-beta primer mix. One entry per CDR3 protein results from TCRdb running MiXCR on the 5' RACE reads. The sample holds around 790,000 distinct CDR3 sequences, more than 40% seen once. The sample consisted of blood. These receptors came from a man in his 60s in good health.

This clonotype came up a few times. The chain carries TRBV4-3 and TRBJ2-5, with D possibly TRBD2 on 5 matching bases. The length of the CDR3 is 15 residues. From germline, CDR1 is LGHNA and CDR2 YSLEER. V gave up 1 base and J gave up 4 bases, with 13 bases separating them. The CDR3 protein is CASSQVAQEGETQYF. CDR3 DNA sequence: TGCGCCAGCAGCCAAGTTGCTCAAGAGGGAGAGACCCAGTACTTC.

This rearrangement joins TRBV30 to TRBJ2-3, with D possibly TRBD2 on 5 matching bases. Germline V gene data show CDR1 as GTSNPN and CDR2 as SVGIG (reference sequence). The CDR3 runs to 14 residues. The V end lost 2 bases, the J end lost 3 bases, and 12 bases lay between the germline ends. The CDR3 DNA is TGTGCCTGGAGTCGGGATCAAGCGACAGATACGCAGTATTTT. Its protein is CAWSRDQATDTQYF.

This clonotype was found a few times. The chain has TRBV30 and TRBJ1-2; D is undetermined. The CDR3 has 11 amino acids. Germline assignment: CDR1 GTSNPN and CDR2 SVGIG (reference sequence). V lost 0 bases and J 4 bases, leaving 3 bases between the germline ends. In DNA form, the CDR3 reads TGTGCCTGGAGTGTGGGCTATGGCTACACCTTC. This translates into CAWSVGYGYTF.

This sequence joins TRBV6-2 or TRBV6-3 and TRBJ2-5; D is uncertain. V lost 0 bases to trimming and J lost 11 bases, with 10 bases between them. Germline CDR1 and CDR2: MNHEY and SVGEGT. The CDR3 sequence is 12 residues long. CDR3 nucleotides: TGTGCCAGCAGTTACTCGAACAAAGGGCAGTACTTC. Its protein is CASSYSNKGQYF.

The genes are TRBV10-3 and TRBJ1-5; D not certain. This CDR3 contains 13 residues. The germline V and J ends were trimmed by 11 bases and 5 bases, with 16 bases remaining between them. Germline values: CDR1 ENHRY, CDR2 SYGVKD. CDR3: CASRLRSDQPQHF. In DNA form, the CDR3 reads TGTGCCTCCCGGTTGAGGAGCGATCAGCCCCAGCATTTT.

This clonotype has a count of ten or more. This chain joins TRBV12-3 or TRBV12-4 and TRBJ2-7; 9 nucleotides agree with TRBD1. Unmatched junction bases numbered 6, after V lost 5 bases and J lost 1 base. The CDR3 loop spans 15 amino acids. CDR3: CASSRRDRASYEQYF. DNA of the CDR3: TGTGCCAGCAGTCGCCGGGACAGGGCTTCCTACGAGCAGTACTTC.

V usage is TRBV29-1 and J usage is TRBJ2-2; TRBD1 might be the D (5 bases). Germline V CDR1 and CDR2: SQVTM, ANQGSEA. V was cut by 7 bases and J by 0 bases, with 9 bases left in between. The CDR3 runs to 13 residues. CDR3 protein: CSARTPNTGELFF. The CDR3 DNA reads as TGCAGCGCTCGGACACCGAACACCGGGGAGCTGTTTTTT.

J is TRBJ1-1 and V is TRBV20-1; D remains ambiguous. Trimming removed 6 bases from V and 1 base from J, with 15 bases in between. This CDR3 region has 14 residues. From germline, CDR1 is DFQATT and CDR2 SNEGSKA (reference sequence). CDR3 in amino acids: CSALDTFGNTEAFF. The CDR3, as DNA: TGCAGTGCCCTCGACACCTTCGGGAACACTGAAGCTTTCTTT.

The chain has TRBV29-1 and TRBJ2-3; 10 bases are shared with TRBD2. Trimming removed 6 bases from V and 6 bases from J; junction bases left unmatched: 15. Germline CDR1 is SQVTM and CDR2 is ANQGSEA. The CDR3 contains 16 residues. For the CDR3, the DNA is TGCAGCGTAGGGGTGCGACTAGCGGGTGCTACGGATACGCAGTATTTT. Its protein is CSVGVRLAGATDTQYF.

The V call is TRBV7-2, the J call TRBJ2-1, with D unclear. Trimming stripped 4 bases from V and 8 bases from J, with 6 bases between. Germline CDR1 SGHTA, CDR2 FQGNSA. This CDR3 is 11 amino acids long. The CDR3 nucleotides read TGTGCCAGCAGCTCATTCTATGAGCAGTTCTTC. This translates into CASSSFYEQFF.

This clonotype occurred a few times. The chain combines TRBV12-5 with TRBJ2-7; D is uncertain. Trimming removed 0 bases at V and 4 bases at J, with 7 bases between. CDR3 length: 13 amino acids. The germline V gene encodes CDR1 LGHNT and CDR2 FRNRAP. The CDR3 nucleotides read TGTGCTAGTGGTTTGGTGAACTCATACGAGCAGTACTTC. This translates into CASGLVNSYEQYF.

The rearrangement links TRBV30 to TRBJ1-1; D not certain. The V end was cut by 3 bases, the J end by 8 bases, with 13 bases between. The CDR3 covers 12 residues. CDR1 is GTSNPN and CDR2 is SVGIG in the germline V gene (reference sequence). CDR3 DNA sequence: TGTGCCTGGAGACTAGGACGGCCCGAAGCTTTCTTT. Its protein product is CAWRLGRPEAFF. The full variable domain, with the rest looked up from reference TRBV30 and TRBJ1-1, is SQTIHQWPATLVQPVGSPLSLECTVEGTSNPNLYWYRQAAGRGLQLLFYSVGIGQISSEVPQNLSASRPQDRQFILSSKKLLLSDSGFYLCAWRLGRPEAFFGQGTRLTVV.

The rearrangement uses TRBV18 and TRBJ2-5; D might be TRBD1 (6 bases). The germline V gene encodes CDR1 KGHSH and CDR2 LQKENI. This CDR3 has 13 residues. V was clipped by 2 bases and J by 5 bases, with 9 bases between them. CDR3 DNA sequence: TGTGCCAGCTCACCAACAGGGATGGAGACCCAGTACTTC. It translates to CASSPTGMETQYF.

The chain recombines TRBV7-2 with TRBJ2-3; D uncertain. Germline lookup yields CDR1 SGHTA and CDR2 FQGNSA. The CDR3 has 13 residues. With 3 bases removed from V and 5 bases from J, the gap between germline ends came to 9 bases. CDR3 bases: TGTGCCAGCAGCTTTGTAGACGGAGATACGCAGTATTTT. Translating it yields CASSFVDGDTQYF.

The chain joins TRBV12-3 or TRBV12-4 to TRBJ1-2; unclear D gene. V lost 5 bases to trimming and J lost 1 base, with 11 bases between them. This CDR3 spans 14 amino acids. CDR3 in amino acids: CASSLNTVNYGYTF. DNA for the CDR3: TGTGCCAGCAGTCTAAATACAGTTAACTATGGCTACACCTTC.

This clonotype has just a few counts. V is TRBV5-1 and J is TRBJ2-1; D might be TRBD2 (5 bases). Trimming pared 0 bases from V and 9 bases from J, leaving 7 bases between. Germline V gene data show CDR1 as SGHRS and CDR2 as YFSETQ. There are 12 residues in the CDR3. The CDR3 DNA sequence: TGCGCCAGCAGCTTGGAAGGAGGTGAGCAGTTCTTC. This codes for CASSLEGGEQFF.

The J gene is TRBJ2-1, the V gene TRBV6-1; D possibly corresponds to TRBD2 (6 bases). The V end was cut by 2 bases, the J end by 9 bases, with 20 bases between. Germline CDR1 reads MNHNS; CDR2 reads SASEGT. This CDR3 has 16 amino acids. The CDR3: CASSEIVSGLKREQFF. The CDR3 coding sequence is TGTGCCAGCAGTGAAATAGTTAGCGGACTTAAACGTGAGCAGTTCTTC.

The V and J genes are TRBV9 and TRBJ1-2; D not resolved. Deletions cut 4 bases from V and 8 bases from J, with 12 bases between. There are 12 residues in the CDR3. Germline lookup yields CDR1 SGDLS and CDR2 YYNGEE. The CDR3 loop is CASSMSDGGYTF. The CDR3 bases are TGTGCCAGCAGCATGTCCGACGGCGGCTACACCTTC.

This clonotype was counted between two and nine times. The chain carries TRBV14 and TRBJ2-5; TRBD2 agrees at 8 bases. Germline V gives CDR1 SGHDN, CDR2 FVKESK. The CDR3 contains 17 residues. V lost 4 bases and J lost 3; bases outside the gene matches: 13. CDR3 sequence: CASSPTRGGPKEETQYF. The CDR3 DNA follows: TGTGCCAGCAGCCCAACCCGCGGGGGGCCAAAGGAAGAGACCCAGTACTTC.

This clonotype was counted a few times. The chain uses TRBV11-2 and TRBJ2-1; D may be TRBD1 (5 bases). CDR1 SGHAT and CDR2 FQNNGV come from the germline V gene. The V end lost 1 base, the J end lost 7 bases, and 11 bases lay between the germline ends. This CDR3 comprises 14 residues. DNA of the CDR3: TGTGCCAGCAGCTTAGGGGGCGCAAGTAATGAGCAGTTCTTC. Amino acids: CASSLGGASNEQFF.

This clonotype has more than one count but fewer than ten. The CDR3 here is CASSSLRTGHYNEQFF. The CDR3 DNA reads as TGTGCCAGCAGTTCCCTAAGGACAGGGCACTACAATGAGCAGTTCTTC. The chain couples TRBV6-5 to TRBJ2-1; 8 nucleotides match TRBD1. CDR3 length equals 16 residues. The germline V gene has CDR1 MNHEY and CDR2 SVGAGI. Losses at the gene ends were 4 bases for V and 3 bases for J; bases not matched to a gene: 8.

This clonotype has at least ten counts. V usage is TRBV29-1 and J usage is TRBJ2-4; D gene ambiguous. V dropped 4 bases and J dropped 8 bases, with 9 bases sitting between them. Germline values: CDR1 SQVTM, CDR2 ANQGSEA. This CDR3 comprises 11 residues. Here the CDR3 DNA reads TGCAGCGTTGTCTGGCTAGACATTCAGTACTTC. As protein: CSVVWLDIQYF.

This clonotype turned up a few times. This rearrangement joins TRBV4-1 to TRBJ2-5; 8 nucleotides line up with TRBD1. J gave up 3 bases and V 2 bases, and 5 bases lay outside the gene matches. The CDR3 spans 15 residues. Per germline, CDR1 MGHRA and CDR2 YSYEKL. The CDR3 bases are TGCGCCAGCAGCCAACCACAGGGGGAGGAAGAGACCCAGTACTTC. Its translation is CASSQPQGEEETQYF.

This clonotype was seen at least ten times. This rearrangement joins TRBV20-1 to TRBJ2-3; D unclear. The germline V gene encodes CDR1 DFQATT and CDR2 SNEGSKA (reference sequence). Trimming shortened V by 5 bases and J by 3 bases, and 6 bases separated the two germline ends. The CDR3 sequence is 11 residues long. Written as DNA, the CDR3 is TGCAGTGCTGGACCAACAGATACGCAGTATTTT. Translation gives CSAGPTDTQYF.

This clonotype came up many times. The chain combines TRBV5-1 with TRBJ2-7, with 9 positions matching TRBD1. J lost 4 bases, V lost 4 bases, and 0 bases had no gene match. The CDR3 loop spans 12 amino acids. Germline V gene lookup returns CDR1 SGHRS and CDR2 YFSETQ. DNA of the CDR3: TGCGCCAGCAGCGGGACAGGGTACGAGCAGTACTTC. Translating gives CASSGTGYEQYF. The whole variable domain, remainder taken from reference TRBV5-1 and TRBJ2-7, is KAGVTQTPRYLIKTRGQQVTLSCSPISGHRSVSWYQQTPGQGLQFLFEYFSETQRNKGNFPGRFSGRQFSNSRSEMNVSTLELGDSALYLCASSGTGYEQYFGPGTRLTVT.

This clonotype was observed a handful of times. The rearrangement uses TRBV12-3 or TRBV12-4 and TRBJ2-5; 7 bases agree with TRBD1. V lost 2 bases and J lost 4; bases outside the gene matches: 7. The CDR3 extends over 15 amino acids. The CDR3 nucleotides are TGTGCCAGCAGTTTATCAGACCGGGACAGAGAGACCCAGTACTTC. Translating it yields CASSLSDRDRETQYF.

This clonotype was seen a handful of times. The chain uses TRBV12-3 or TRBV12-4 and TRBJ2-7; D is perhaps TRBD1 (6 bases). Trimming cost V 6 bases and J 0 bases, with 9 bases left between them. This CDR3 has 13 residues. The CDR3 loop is CASRSGASYEQYF. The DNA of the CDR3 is TGTGCCAGCAGATCAGGGGCCTCCTACGAGCAGTACTTC.

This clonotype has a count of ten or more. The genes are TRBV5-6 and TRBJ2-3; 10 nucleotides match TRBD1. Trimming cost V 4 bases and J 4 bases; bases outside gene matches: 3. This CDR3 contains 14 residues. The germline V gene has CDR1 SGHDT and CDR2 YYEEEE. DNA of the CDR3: TGTGCCAGCAGCCCTGGGACAGGGGCAGATACGCAGTATTTT. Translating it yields CASSPGTGADTQYF.